Below are 19 T cell receptor beta chains sequenced from a single sample in a study of cytomegalovirus exposure and HLA in healthy donors. With 60 Vbeta and 13 Jbeta primers, the PCR was carried out. The repertoire was sequenced with immunoSEQ multiplex PCR; TCRdb's copy has only in-frame clones and lacks some. The data hold over 150,000 clones, with roughly four fifths observed a single time. Source material: PBMCs. The source is a man in his forties or fifties in good health and CMV-seronegative.

The V gene is TRBV14, the J gene TRBJ2-3; no clear D. V dropped 4 bases and J dropped 1 base, with 12 bases sitting between them. The CDR3 has 15 residues. The germline V gene has CDR1 SGHDN and CDR2 FVKESK. In nucleotides, the CDR3 is TGTGCCAGCAGCCTATCTCATCGGGGCACAGATACGCAGTATTTT. It translates to CASSLSHRGTDTQYF.

This clone was seen only a few times. This sequence joins TRBV7-8 and TRBJ2-3, with D uncertain. Germline V gene lookup returns CDR1 SGHVS and CDR2 FQNEAQ. V was cut by 1 base and J by 2 bases, with 10 bases left in between. The CDR3 length is 15 residues. The CDR3 sequence is CASSLDGGYTDTQYF. The DNA of the CDR3 is TGTGCCAGCAGCTTAGACGGCGGCTACACAGATACGCAGTATTTT.

The chain uses TRBV6-5 and TRBJ2-5, with D perhaps matching TRBD1 (5 bases). The V end was cut by 5 bases, the J end by 1 base, with 11 bases between. CDR3 size: 14 residues. Germline loops: CDR1 MNHEY, CDR2 SVGAGI. The DNA for the CDR3 is TGTGCCAGCAGTGTTAAAGACAGCCAAGAGACCCAGTACTTC. This gives the protein CASSVKDSQETQYF.

This clone was counted only a few times. The chain uses TRBV27 and TRBJ1-5; D is ambiguous. This CDR3 has 12 amino acids. V lost 5 bases, J lost 7 bases, and 9 bases lay in between. Germline-derived CDR1 and CDR2 are MNHEY and SMNVEV (reference sequence). DNA for the CDR3: TGTGCCAGCAGTGCCAATCGGCAGCCCCAGCATTTT. Its translation is CASSANRQPQHF.

Only a few counts were recorded for this clone. This sample also contains other DNA sequences that code for the same CDR3. The rearrangement joins TRBV9 to TRBJ1-4; D is possibly TRBD1 (5 bases). Trimming took off 0 bases at V and 4 bases at J, with 7 bases between the two ends. Germline CDR1 is SGDLS and CDR2 is YYNGEE. The CDR3 contains 14 residues. The CDR3 protein is CASSVGQGNEKLFF. CDR3 coding DNA: TGTGCCAGCAGCGTAGGCCAGGGTAATGAAAAACTGTTTTTT.

This clone was detected a few times. The rearrangement joins TRBV5-1 to TRBJ2-2; 11 nucleotides line up with TRBD2. CDR1 and CDR2 from the germline V gene are SGHRS and YFSETQ. The CDR3 totals 16 residues. V was clipped by 2 bases and J by 4 bases; unmatched bases: 4. In DNA, the CDR3 is TGCGCCAGCAGCTTCGGGCTAGCGGGGGGCACCGGGGAGCTGTTTTTT. This sequence encodes CASSFGLAGGTGELFF.

The chain is built from TRBV2 and TRBJ1-5, with 8 bases aligning to TRBD1. V shed 4 bases, J shed 6 bases, and the junction held 5 bases outside the gene matches. Germline CDR1 reads SNHLY; CDR2 reads FYNNEI. The CDR3 runs to 14 residues. Written as DNA, the CDR3 is TGTGCCAGCAGTGGAGAACAGGGGGTTCAGCCCCAGCATTTT. This codes for CASSGEQGVQPQHF.

This clone was seen a few times. V and J are TRBV7-3 and TRBJ2-5; maybe TRBD1 (5 bases). Germline V CDR1 and CDR2: SGHTA, FQGTGA. Between the trimmed V and J ends, which lost 5 bases and 7 bases, there was a span of 14 bases. The CDR3 loop spans 13 amino acids. The CDR3 nucleotides are TGTGCCAGCAGCGTCGACAGTACGGGGACCCAGTACTTC. Translating gives CASSVDSTGTQYF.

CDR3 nucleotide sequence: TGTGCCAGCAGCTACGGGACAATACCGTACGAGCAGTACTTC. This codes for CASSYGTIPYEQYF. This sequence joins TRBV5-6 and TRBJ2-7; maybe TRBD1 (6 bases). Looked up from germline, CDR1 is SGHDT and CDR2 is YYEEEE. The V end was cut by 3 bases, the J end by 4 bases, with 14 bases between. CDR3 length equals 14 residues.

The chain has TRBV9 and TRBJ2-2; D not certain. V dropped 4 bases and J dropped 6 bases, with 19 bases sitting between them. Germline CDR1 and CDR2: SGDLS and YYNGEE. The CDR3 has 16 residues. CDR3 residues: CASSSLGDGKAGELFF. The CDR3 DNA is TGTGCCAGCAGCTCCCTCGGAGACGGTAAAGCCGGGGAGCTGTTTTTT.

In its sample, this clone was seen many times. This rearrangement joins TRBV25-1 to TRBJ1-2; D perhaps matches TRBD1 (6 bases). The V end lost 4 bases, the J end lost 4 bases, and 16 bases lay between the germline ends. CDR3 length: 15 residues. Germline values: CDR1 MGHDK, CDR2 SYGVNS. The DNA of the CDR3 is TGTGCCAGCAGTGGCGGGTTAGGGGGTGGCTATGGCTACACCTTC. Translation: CASSGGLGGGYGYTF.

The chain recombines TRBV7-2 with TRBJ2-2; 12 nucleotides agree with TRBD2. Germline V gene lookup returns CDR1 SGHTA and CDR2 FQGNSA. V gave up 3 bases and J gave up 6 bases; unmatched junction bases: 2. The length of the CDR3 is 15 residues. The CDR3 sequence: CASSFRTSGAGELFF. CDR3 in DNA: TGTGCCAGCAGCTTCCGGACTAGCGGGGCCGGGGAGCTGTTTTTT.

The chain couples TRBV10-2 to TRBJ2-7; TRBD2 might be the D (5 bases). V was cut by 6 bases and J by 0 bases, with 18 bases left in between. Germline CDR1 reads WSHSY; CDR2 reads SAAADI. This CDR3 comprises 16 residues. The chain's CDR3 is CASRGIRTETSYEQYF. CDR3 DNA sequence: TGCGCCAGCAGGGGAATCCGGACTGAAACCTCCTACGAGCAGTACTTC.

The chain uses TRBV9 and TRBJ1-2; maybe TRBD1 (5 bases). The V gene lost 3 bases and the J gene lost 10 bases, with 7 bases spanning the gap. This CDR3 spans 10 amino acids. Germline V gives CDR1 SGDLS, CDR2 YYNGEE. CDR3 nucleotide sequence: TGTGCCAGCAGCGGACAGTACTACACCTTC. It is translated as CASSGQYYTF.

This clone has just a few counts. The rearrangement uses TRBV6-5 and TRBJ1-3; tentative D call: TRBD1 (5 bases). Germline V CDR1 and CDR2: MNHEY, SVGAGI. Trimming pared 0 bases from V and 3 bases from J, leaving 9 bases between. The CDR3 is 15 residues long. CDR3 protein: CASSYSGAGGNTIYF. The CDR3 DNA follows: TGTGCCAGCAGTTACTCTGGGGCTGGTGGAAACACCATATATTTT.

The chain carries TRBV5-1 and TRBJ2-1; TRBD2 matches 10 bases. The J segment lost 5 bases and the V segment lost 5 bases, leaving 10 bases of the junction unmatched. CDR1 is SGHRS, CDR2 YFSETQ, per germline. The CDR3 has 16 amino acids. Written as DNA, the CDR3 is TGCGCCAGCAGACGCGCGGCTAGCGGGGGCAACAATGAGCAGTTCTTC. Translated, it gives CASRRAASGGNNEQFF.

V and J are TRBV6-5 and TRBJ2-7, with TRBD1 as a possible D gene (6 bases). Looked up from germline, CDR1 is MNHEY and CDR2 is SVGAGI. The germline V and J ends were trimmed by 0 bases and 2 bases, with 8 bases remaining between them. The CDR3 has 14 amino acids. CDR3 bases: TGTGCCAGCAGTTACTCGGGGGCTACCTACGAGCAGTACTTC. This translates into CASSYSGATYEQYF.

This rearrangement joins TRBV6-1 to TRBJ1-4; 7 bases match TRBD1. The CDR3 spans 13 residues. With V trimmed by 5 bases and J by 8 bases, 5 bases remained unmatched. CDR1 is MNHNS, CDR2 SASEGT, per germline. The CDR3 here is CASSRQGGEKLFF. The CDR3 DNA follows: TGTGCCAGCAGTAGACAGGGTGGAGAAAAACTGTTTTTT.

The V and J genes are TRBV5-1 and TRBJ1-2; 9 nucleotides match TRBD1. J lost 8 bases, V lost 5 bases, and 10 bases had no gene match. CDR3 length: 14 amino acids. CDR1 is SGHRS and CDR2 is YFSETQ in the germline V gene. The CDR3 region is CASRQGAKVEGYTF. CDR3 nucleotides: TGCGCCAGCAGACAGGGGGCGAAAGTTGAGGGCTACACCTTC.